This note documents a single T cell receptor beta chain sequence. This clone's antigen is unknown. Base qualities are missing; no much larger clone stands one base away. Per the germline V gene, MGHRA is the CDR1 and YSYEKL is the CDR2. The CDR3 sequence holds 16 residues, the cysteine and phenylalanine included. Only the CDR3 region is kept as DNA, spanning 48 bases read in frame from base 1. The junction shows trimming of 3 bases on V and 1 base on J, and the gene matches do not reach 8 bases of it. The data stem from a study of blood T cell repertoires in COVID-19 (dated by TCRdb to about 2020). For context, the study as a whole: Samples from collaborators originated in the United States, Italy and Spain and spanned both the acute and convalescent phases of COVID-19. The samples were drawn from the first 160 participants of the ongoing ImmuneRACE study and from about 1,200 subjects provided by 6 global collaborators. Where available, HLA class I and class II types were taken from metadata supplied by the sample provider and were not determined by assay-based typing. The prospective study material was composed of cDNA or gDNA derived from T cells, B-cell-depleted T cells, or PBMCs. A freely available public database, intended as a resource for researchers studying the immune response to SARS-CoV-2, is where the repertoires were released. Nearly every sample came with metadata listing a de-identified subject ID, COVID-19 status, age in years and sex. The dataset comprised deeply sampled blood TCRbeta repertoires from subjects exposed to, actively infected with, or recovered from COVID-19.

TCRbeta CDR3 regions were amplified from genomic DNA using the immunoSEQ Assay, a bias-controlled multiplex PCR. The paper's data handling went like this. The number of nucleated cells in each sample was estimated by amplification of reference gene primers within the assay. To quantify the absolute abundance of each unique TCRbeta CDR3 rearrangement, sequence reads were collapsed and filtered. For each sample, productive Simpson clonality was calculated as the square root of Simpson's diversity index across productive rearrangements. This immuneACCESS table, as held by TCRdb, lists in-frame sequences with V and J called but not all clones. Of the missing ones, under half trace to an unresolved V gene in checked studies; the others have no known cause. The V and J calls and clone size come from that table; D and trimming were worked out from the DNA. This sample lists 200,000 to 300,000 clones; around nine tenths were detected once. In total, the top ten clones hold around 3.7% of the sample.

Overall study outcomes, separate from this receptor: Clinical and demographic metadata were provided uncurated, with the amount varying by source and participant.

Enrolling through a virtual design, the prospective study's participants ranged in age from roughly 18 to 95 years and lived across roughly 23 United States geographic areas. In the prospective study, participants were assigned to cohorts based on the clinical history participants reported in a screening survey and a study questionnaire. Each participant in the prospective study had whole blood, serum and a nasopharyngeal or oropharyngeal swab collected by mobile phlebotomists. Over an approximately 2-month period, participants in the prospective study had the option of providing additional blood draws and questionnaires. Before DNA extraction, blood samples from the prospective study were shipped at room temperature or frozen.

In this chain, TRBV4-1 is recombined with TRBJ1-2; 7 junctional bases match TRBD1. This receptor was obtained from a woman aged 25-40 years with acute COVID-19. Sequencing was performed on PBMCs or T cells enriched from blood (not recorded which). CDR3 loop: CASSQADRVSNYGYTF. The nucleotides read TGCGCCAGCAGCCAGGCCGACAGGGTTAGTAACTATGGCTACACCTTC.